This is a list of T cell receptor beta chains from one sample in a study of blood T cells in healthy people across ages. One entry per CDR3 protein, called by TCRdb with MiXCR from the 5' RACE reads. The data contain 870,000 or so distinct CDR3 sequences, 25% to 30% of them seen just once; the ten biggest clones take up 15% to 20%. Sequenced sample: blood. The receptors stem from a woman of 80 years or more in good health. CDR3s include the opening cysteine and the closing phenylalanine or tryptophan. Each record gives: clone size, J gene, V gene, D gene, CDR3 DNA, CDR3 protein. A D gene is named only where the DNA matches it firmly. Size tells how often a clone was seen (once, few, many) or the class of an expanded clone, and some rows leave it out.

many TRBJ2-7 TRBV7-2 . TGTGCCAGCAGCTTAGGGTCAGGTTATTACTACGAGCAGTACTTC CASSLGSGYYYEQYF
. TRBJ2-5 TRBV7-2 TRBD2 TGTGCCAGCAGCTGGACTAGGAACCAAGAGACCCAGTACTTC CASSWTRNQETQYF
few TRBJ2-2 TRBV2 . TGTGCCAGCAGATGGACGGCCACTCAGGGGACCGGGGAGCTGTTTTTT CASRWTATQGTGELFF
. TRBJ2-3 TRBV28 . TGTGCCAGCAGTGAATGGGCGACAGATACGCAGTATTTT CASSEWATDTQYF
many TRBJ1-5 TRBV20-1 . TGCAGTGCTAGTGTGGGGTCTAGCAATCAGCCCCAGCATTTT CSASVGSSNQPQHF
many TRBJ1-2 TRBV20-1 . TGCAGTGCTTCCGTGGCAGCCATAACCTATGGCTACACCTTC CSASVAAITYGYTF
. TRBJ2-3 TRBV12-3/TRBV12-4 . TGTGCCAGCAGTTTAACGAGAGGGGGGGCAGATACGCAGTATTTT CASSLTRGGADTQYF
. TRBJ1-4 TRBV27 TRBD1 TGTGCCAGCAGTTTAGCCGCCGGGACAGGATTTTCAACTAATGAAAAACTGTTTTTT CASSLAAGTGFSTNEKLFF
few TRBJ2-6 TRBV9 . TGTGCCCGCAGCGTAGATCCGTTCTCTGGGGCCAACGTCCTGACTTTC CARSVDPFSGANVLTF
. TRBJ2-3 TRBV2 TRBD1 TGTGCCAGCAAGGGGACAGGGGCAGATACGCAGTATTTT CASKGTGADTQYF
. TRBJ2-5 TRBV9 TRBD1 TGTGTCAGCAGCGTAGATGGGACAGTTTACAATGAGCAGTACTTC CVSSVDGTVYNEQYF
few TRBJ2-3 TRBV6-2/TRBV6-3 TRBD2 TGTGCCAGCAGTCACCCCTGGGCGGGGGGGCCAGATACGCAGTATTTT CASSHPWAGGPDTQYF
. TRBJ1-1 TRBV7-2 . TGTGCCAGCAGCTTAGCAAGGCAGGCTGAAGCTTTCTTT CASSLARQAEAFF
few TRBJ2-2 TRBV15 . TGTGCCACCAGCAGAGGGGGGATTGTCACCGGGGAGCTGTTTTTT CATSRGGIVTGELFF
few TRBJ2-1 TRBV29-1 . TGCAGCGTTGAAGGGGGGACCGCCTCCTACAATGAGCAGTTCTTC CSVEGGTASYNEQFF
. TRBJ1-5 TRBV21-1 . TGTGCCAGCAGCAAAGGAAGCGGGGGGCAGTATAACAATCAGCCCCAGCATTTT CASSKGSGGQYNNQPQHF
. TRBJ2-1 TRBV20-1 TRBD2 TGCAGTGCTGGAGCTGGACTAGAAGGGGAGACCCAGTTCTTC CSAGAGLEGETQFF
. TRBJ2-2 TRBV7-2 . TGTGCCAGCAGCTTAATCCCTCAGACCGGGGAGCTGTTTTTT CASSLIPQTGELFF
many TRBJ2-5 TRBV5-1 TRBD1 TGCGCCAGCAGTCCTGGGTTCGCAGGGGGCCTGGAGACCCAGTACTTC CASSPGFAGGLETQYF
many TRBJ2-7 TRBV18 . TGTGCCAGCTCAAGGGACGGGCGTTTAGAGCAGTACTTC CASSRDGRLEQYF
many TRBJ1-2 TRBV10-2 . TGCGCCAGCAGTGATACCTCGGGAGGTGGCGGCTACACCTTC CASSDTSGGGGYTF
. TRBJ1-1 TRBV10-3 . TGTGCCATCAGTGGGTCCCATCGGCAGAACACTGAAGCTTTCTTT CAISGSHRQNTEAFF
medium-sized TRBJ2-7 TRBV12-3/TRBV12-4 . TGTGCCAGCAGTTTAAGGGGACGCGACGAGCAGTACTTC CASSLRGRDEQYF
many TRBJ1-2 TRBV4-3 . TGCGCCAGCAGCCAGGCCCCGGTTACGGACTATGGCTACACCTTC CASSQAPVTDYGYTF
many TRBJ2-4 TRBV3-1 . TGTGCCAGCAGCCAGGGTAGGGGTGCCAAAAACATTCAGTACTTC CASSQGRGAKNIQYF
many TRBJ2-1 TRBV20-1 TRBD2 TGCAGTGCTAGAGAATCTAGCGGGGGGGCTTCTGAGCAGTTCTTC CSARESSGGASEQFF
many TRBJ2-3 TRBV5-1 . TGCGCCAGCAGAAGGGTAGGAACAGATACGCAGTATTTT CASRRVGTDTQYF
many TRBJ2-6 TRBV6-2/TRBV6-3 . TGTGCCAGCAGGGGCGGGACAGTCCCTGGGGCCAACGTCCTGACTTTC CASRGGTVPGANVLTF
many TRBJ2-7 TRBV20-1 TRBD2 TGCAGTGCGCCGGGACTAGCGGACTACGAGCAGTACTTC CSAPGLADYEQYF
. TRBJ2-6 TRBV12-3/TRBV12-4 TRBD1 TGTGCCAGCAGGACCGGGACAGGGGGCAGTGGGGCCAACGTCCTGACTTTC CASRTGTGGSGANVLTF
. TRBJ1-1 TRBV14 . TGTGCCAGCGGGGGGGGCGTTCGAGCTTTCTTT CASGGGVRAFF
. TRBJ1-5 TRBV6-2/TRBV6-3 . TGTGCCAGCAGTTTTGGTAACAATCAGCCCCAGCATTTT CASSFGNNQPQHF
few TRBJ1-5 TRBV4-3 . TGCGCCAGCAGCCTGACCCAATTGTCGCCCCAGCATTTT CASSLTQLSPQHF
few TRBJ2-3 TRBV29-1 TRBD1 TGCAGCGTTGGAGGACAGGTGAAGTCAGATGCACAGTATTTT CSVGGQVKSDAQYF
few TRBJ2-2 TRBV7-2 TRBD1 TGTGCCAGCAGCTTAGCGTGGGACAGGGGGCGCGTCACCGGGGAGCTGTTTTTT CASSLAWDRGRVTGELFF
. TRBJ1-1 TRBV5-1 . TGCGCCAGCAGCTTGGGGGTCTCCACTGAAGCTTTCTTT CASSLGVSTEAFF
few TRBJ1-2 TRBV7-2 . TGTGCCAGCAGGAGGACCACGAACTATGGCTACACCTTC CASRRTTNYGYTF
few TRBJ1-1 TRBV28 . TGTGCCAGTACGGTGTGGAACACTGAAGCTTTCTTT CASTVWNTEAFF
. TRBJ1-2 TRBV20-1 . TGCAGTGCTAGGAAACGCCATGGCTACACCTTC CSARKRHGYTF
many TRBJ1-5 TRBV5-1 . TGCGCCAGCAGCATGGAGACAGGTCGGAATCAGCCCCAGCATTTT CASSMETGRNQPQHF
few TRBJ2-1 TRBV18 . TGTGCCAGCTCTCAACAACAGAATATTGAATACAATGAGCAGTTCTTC CASSQQQNIEYNEQFF
. TRBJ1-4 TRBV29-1 TRBD1 TGCAGCGTTGAACAGGGGGCGGATGAAAAACTGTTTTTT CSVEQGADEKLFF
. TRBJ1-1 TRBV4-3 . TGCGCCAGCAGCCAGTCAACCATGAACACTGAAGCTTTCTTT CASSQSTMNTEAFF
few TRBJ1-6 TRBV20-1 . TGCAGTGCTGGGGGGGGGAGCTCCTATAATTCACCCCTCCACTTT CSAGGGSSYNSPLHF
few TRBJ1-5 TRBV24-1 TRBD1 TGTGCCACCAGTGATCGGACAGGCCCTAATCAGCCCCAGCATTTT CATSDRTGPNQPQHF